This T cell receptor beta chain was observed in a study of T-cell memory formation after mild COVID-19. Study details: Clusters of TCRs were largely donor specific.

5'RACE primed at constant segments yielded TCR alpha and TCR beta cDNA libraries bearing sample barcodes and UMIs. MiXCR, applied by TCRdb to the 5' RACE reads, yields one record per CDR3 protein. The sample shows over 9,500 distinct CDR3 sequences, more than 14% of them seen only once. CDR1 is MNHNY and CDR2 is SVGAGI in the germline V gene (reference sequence). This CDR3 is 14 amino acids long. The V gene end was trimmed by 4 bases and the J gene end by 0 bases; junction bases not matched to a gene: 2. The sequence came from a man aged 18 to 29 who had mild COVID-19 (a few samples of this study predate the infection). Cell type and time point are not known. This chain connects TRBV6-6 to TRBJ1-1, with TRBD1 identical over 7 bases. Specimen: PBMCs or a T cell subset sorted from them (not recorded which). CDR3 in amino acids: CASSWDRVNTEAFF. The CDR3 coding sequence is TGTGCCAGCAGTTGGGACAGAGTGAACACTGAAGCTTTCTTT.